This passage covers 22 T cell receptor beta chains from one sample sequenced in a study of cytomegalovirus exposure and HLA in healthy donors. It was with 60 Vbeta and 13 Jbeta primers that the PCR ran. This table comes from immunoSEQ multiplex PCR, and its TCRdb copy is limited to in-frame clones, with some not included. The sample records approximately 190,000 clones, roughly 80% being singletons. Sequencing input: PBMCs. The origin of the receptors is a woman in her late teens or twenties in good health and CMV-seronegative.

V and J are TRBV28 and TRBJ2-2; 8 nucleotides agree with TRBD1. V lost 7 bases and J lost 2; bases outside the gene matches: 9. Germline values: CDR1 MDHEN, CDR2 SYDVKM. CDR3 size: 16 residues. CDR3 coding DNA: TGTGCCAGCATCCTGACGACAGGGGCCAACACCGGGGAGCTGTTTTTT. It codes for CASILTTGANTGELFF.

A remark on this clone: The sample contains more than one DNA sequence encoding this CDR3. The chain combines TRBV27 with TRBJ2-5, with a possible D match to TRBD2 (5 bases). Germline loops: CDR1 MNHEY, CDR2 SMNVEV (reference sequence). The V end was cut by 2 bases, the J end by 0 bases, with 13 bases between. The CDR3 is 16 amino acids. The CDR3 sequence is CASSLRLAMNQETQYF. The CDR3 DNA reads as TGTGCCAGCAGTTTACGGTTAGCGATGAACCAAGAGACCCAGTACTTC.

The V and J genes are TRBV30 and TRBJ1-5; no firm D call. Germline CDR1 GTSNPN, CDR2 SVGIG (reference sequence). This CDR3 is 13 amino acids long. Trimming left V 4 bases short and J 3 bases short, with 10 bases between. The CDR3 loop is CAWTQAFNQPQHF. The DNA of the CDR3 is TGTGCCTGGACCCAGGCTTTCAATCAGCCCCAGCATTTT.

The chain uses TRBV5-5 and TRBJ2-6, with TRBD1 matching 8 bases. Germline trimming cut 0 bases from V and 4 bases from J; bases unmatched to any gene: 6. Germline V lookup: CDR1 SGHKS, CDR2 YYEKEE (reference sequence). CDR3 length: 17 residues. This chain's CDR3 is CASSLAPTGAGANVLTF. DNA of the CDR3: TGTGCCAGCAGCTTGGCTCCGACAGGGGCCGGGGCCAACGTCCTGACTTTC.

The gene calls are TRBV30 and TRBJ2-3; 7 positions match TRBD1. This CDR3 contains 12 residues. J lost 8 bases, V lost 4 bases, and 6 bases had no gene match. Germline V lookup: CDR1 GTSNPN, CDR2 SVGIG (reference sequence). The DNA of the CDR3 is TGTGCCTGGAATACCGGACAGGCTACGCAGTATTTT. Encoded protein: CAWNTGQATQYF.

The genes are TRBV21-1 and TRBJ2-7; the table's D call of TRBD2 was not tested on the DNA. TRBV21-1 is labeled a pseudogene. The CDR3 runs 14 residues. CDR3 protein: CASSKKRVVYEQYV. CDR3 in DNA: TGTGCCAGCAGCAAAAAGAGGGTAGTCTACGAGCAGTACGTC.

The chain joins TRBV5-6 to TRBJ1-3; no reliable D call. Germline loops: CDR1 SGHDT, CDR2 YYEEEE. CDR3 length: 16 amino acids. Trimming removed 2 bases at V and 0 bases at J, with 12 bases between. The CDR3 is CASSFGGLSSGNTIYF. DNA of the CDR3: TGTGCCAGCAGCTTTGGAGGCTTGAGCTCTGGAAACACCATATATTTT.

The chain links TRBV11-2 to TRBJ2-2; 11 positions match TRBD2. The J segment lost 2 bases and the V segment lost 5 bases, leaving 7 bases of the junction unmatched. This CDR3 has 17 amino acids. CDR1 is SGHAT, CDR2 FQNNGV, per germline. CDR3 sequence (DNA): TGTGCCAGCAGCGGGCGGACTAGCGGGCGTAACACCGGGGAGCTGTTTTTT. It encodes CASSGRTSGRNTGELFF. Full variable domain (missing parts from reference TRBV11-2 and TRBJ2-2): EAGVAQSPRYKIIEKRQSVAFWCNPISGHATLYWYQQILGQGPKLLIQFQNNGVVDDSQLPKDRFSAERLKGVDSTLKIQPAKLEDSAVYLCASSGRTSGRNTGELFFGEGSRLTVL.

In this sample, this clone turned up once. The chain links TRBV5-4 to TRBJ2-1; 8 bases agree with TRBD2. The CDR3 has 16 residues. V was pared by 6 bases and J by 5 bases, with 13 bases of the junction left unmatched. Germline CDR1 is SGHNT and CDR2 is YYREEE (reference sequence). This chain's CDR3 is CASNDRVAGLNNEQFF. In DNA, the CDR3 is TGTGCCAGCAACGACCGAGTAGCGGGGCTGAACAATGAGCAGTTCTTC.

J is TRBJ1-1 and V is TRBV4-3, with 9 nucleotides matching TRBD1. The germline V gene encodes CDR1 LGHNA and CDR2 YSLEER. The CDR3 covers 18 residues. V was clipped by 0 bases and J by 1 base; unmatched bases: 9. As DNA, the CDR3 is TGCGCCAGCAGCCAAGATGAGCAAGGGACAGGGAGGAACACTGAAGCTTTCTTT. It specifies CASSQDEQGTGRNTEAFF.

This chain joins TRBV7-2 and TRBJ2-5; a weak D match, TRBD1 (6 bases). The CDR3 contains 14 residues. Trimming stripped 5 bases from V and 4 bases from J, with 14 bases between. Germline lookup yields CDR1 SGHTA and CDR2 FQGNSA. The CDR3 spells CASSQSGRGETQYF. CDR3 sequence (DNA): TGTGCCAGCAGCCAAAGTGGCAGGGGAGAGACCCAGTACTTC.

This clone has a single count. This chain links TRBV7-9 with TRBJ1-5, with D perhaps matching TRBD1 (6 bases). The CDR3 totals 13 residues. Trimming stripped 5 bases from V and 7 bases from J, with 12 bases between. CDR1 is SEHNR, CDR2 FQNEAQ, per germline (reference sequence). In nucleotides, the CDR3 is TGTGCCAGCAGCGCACAGGGCCCCCAGCCCCAGCATTTT. Protein sequence: CASSAQGPQPQHF.

This clone was counted between two and nine times. V gene TRBV5-1 combines with J gene TRBJ1-1, with TRBD1 as a possible D gene (6 bases). From germline, CDR1 is SGHRS and CDR2 YFSETQ. V gave up 2 bases and J gave up 1 base, with 9 bases separating them. CDR3 size: 14 residues. The CDR3 DNA reads as TGCGCCAGCAGCTTTTGGACAGCGAACACTGAAGCTTTCTTT. Protein sequence: CASSFWTANTEAFF. Variable domain in full (rest from reference TRBV5-1 and TRBJ1-1): KAGVTQTPRYLIKTRGQQVTLSCSPISGHRSVSWYQQTPGQGLQFLFEYFSETQRNKGNFPGRFSGRQFSNSRSEMNVSTLELGDSALYLCASSFWTANTEAFFGQGTRLTVV.

This clone was seen once. The rearrangement uses TRBV4-1 and TRBJ1-4, with a tentative D call TRBD1 (5 bases). Trimming took off 4 bases at V and 6 bases at J, with 15 bases between the two ends. CDR1 is MGHRA and CDR2 is YSYEKL in the germline V gene. CDR3 size: 15 residues. CDR3 region: CASSPAGIIHEKLFF. CDR3 bases: TGCGCCAGCAGCCCAGCAGGGATAATTCATGAAAAACTGTTTTTT.

The genes are TRBV28 and TRBJ2-5, with D perhaps TRBD1 (6 bases). Germline V lookup: CDR1 MDHEN, CDR2 SYDVKM. This CDR3 contains 16 residues. With 8 bases removed from V and 3 bases from J, the gap between germline ends came to 22 bases. The CDR3 sequence: CASPPEKTGSKETQYF. The CDR3 coding sequence is TGTGCCAGCCCACCCGAAAAAACAGGGTCGAAAGAGACCCAGTACTTC.

V is TRBV5-6 and J is TRBJ1-1; no firm D call. CDR1 is SGHDT and CDR2 is YYEEEE in the germline V gene. V lost 0 bases and J 1 base, leaving 7 bases between the germline ends. This CDR3 contains 14 residues. CDR3 bases: TGTGCCAGCAGCTTGGCCCGGGGGAACACTGAAGCTTTCTTT. Translation gives CASSLARGNTEAFF.

This chain links TRBV9 with TRBJ2-1, with TRBD2 matching over 11 bases. V lost 2 bases and J lost 9; bases outside the gene matches: 16. Germline CDR1 is SGDLS and CDR2 is YYNGEE. This CDR3 spans 18 amino acids. For the CDR3, the DNA is TGTGCCAGCAGCGTGATGCGGGGAGGACTAGCGGGTGCGGGTGAGCAGTTCTTC. This sequence encodes CASSVMRGGLAGAGEQFF.

J is TRBJ2-1 and V is TRBV28, with D possibly matching TRBD1 (5 bases). Germline CDR1 reads MDHEN; CDR2 reads SYDVKM. The CDR3 spans 14 residues. Trimming removed 6 bases at V and 7 bases at J, with 16 bases between. The CDR3 loop reads CASRGLLVWNEQFF. The CDR3 DNA reads TGTGCCAGCAGGGGGCTCCTAGTCTGGAATGAGCAGTTCTTC.

The chain couples TRBV6-5 to TRBJ1-5, with 7 bases fitting TRBD1. V gave up 8 bases and J gave up 4 bases; unmatched junction bases: 11. Germline V lookup: CDR1 MNHEY, CDR2 SVGAGI. This CDR3 region has 15 residues. The CDR3 here is CASGGGGRGNQPQHF. In DNA, the CDR3 is TGTGCCAGCGGCGGAGGGGGCAGGGGAAATCAGCCCCAGCATTTT.

V and J are TRBV4-2 and TRBJ1-2; tentatively, D is TRBD1 (5 bases). Trimming took off 3 bases at V and 3 bases at J, with 17 bases between the two ends. The CDR3 length is 16 residues. Germline V gene sequence: CDR1 LGHNA, CDR2 YNFKEQ. The CDR3 loop reads CASSQQSVGLDYGYTF. The CDR3 DNA follows: TGTGCCAGCAGCCAGCAGTCAGTGGGGCTGGACTATGGCTACACCTTC.

The genes are TRBV6-4 and TRBJ2-1; 10 bases align to TRBD2. With V trimmed by 2 bases and J by 6 bases, 1 base remained unmatched. This CDR3 is 14 amino acids long. CDR1 and CDR2 from the germline V gene are MRHNA and SNTAGT. The CDR3 here is CASSDGTSANEQFF. The CDR3 DNA reads as TGTGCCAGCAGTGACGGGACTAGCGCCAATGAGCAGTTCTTC.

This clone appeared once. This rearrangement joins TRBV10-3 to TRBJ1-1; D is possibly TRBD1 (5 bases). This CDR3 comprises 15 residues. Germline V gene data show CDR1 as ENHRY and CDR2 as SYGVKD. The germline V and J ends were trimmed by 2 bases and 1 base, with 11 bases remaining between them. The DNA of the CDR3 is TGTGCCATCAGTGAGCCGGGGGGAACGAACACTGAAGCTTTCTTT. Residues: CAISEPGGTNTEAFF.